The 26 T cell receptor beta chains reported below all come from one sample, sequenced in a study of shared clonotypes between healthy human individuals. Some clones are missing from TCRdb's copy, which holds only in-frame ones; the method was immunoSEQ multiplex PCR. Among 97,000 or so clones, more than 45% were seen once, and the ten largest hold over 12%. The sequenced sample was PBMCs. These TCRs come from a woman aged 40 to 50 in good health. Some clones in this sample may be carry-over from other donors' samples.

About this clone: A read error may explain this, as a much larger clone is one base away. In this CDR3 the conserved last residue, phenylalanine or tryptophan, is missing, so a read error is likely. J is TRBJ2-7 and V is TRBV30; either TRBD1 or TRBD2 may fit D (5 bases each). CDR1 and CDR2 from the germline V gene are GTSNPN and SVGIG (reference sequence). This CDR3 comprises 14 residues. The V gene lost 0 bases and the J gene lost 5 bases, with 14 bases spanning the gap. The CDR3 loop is CAWSVQPLGDEQYL. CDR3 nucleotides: TGTGCCTGGAGTGTACAACCTCTGGGGGACGAGCAGTACCTC.

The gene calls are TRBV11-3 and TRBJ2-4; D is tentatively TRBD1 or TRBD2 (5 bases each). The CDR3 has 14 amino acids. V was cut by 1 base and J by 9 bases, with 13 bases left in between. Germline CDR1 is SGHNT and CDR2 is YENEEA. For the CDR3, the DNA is TGTGCCAGCAGCTTAGGGCCCAGGGAGAGCATTCAGTACTTC. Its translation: CASSLGPRESIQYF.

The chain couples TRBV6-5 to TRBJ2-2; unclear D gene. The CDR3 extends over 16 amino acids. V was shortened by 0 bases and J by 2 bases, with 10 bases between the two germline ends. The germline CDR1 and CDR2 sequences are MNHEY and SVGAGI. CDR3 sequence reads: CASSYSSAPNTGELFF. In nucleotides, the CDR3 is TGTGCCAGCAGTTACTCCTCGGCACCTAACACCGGGGAGCTGTTTTTT.

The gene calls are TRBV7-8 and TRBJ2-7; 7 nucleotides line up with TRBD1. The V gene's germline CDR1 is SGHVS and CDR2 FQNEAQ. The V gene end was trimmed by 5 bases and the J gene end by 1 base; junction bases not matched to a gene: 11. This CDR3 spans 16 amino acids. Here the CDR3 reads CASSPAVAGGSYEQYF. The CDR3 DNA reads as TGTGCCAGCAGCCCCGCTGTGGCAGGGGGTTCCTACGAGCAGTACTTC.

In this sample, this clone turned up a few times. CDR3 in amino acids: CATREETQYF. The DNA of the CDR3 is TGTGCCACCAGAGAGGAGACCCAGTACTTC. The genes are TRBV28 and TRBJ2-5; D unclear. Trimming stripped 10 bases from V and 5 bases from J, with 8 bases between. The germline V gene has CDR1 MDHEN and CDR2 SYDVKM. The CDR3 length is 10 residues.

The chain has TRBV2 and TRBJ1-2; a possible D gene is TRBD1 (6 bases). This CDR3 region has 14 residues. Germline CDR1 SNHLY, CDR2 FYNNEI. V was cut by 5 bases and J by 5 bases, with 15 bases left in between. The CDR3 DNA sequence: TGTGCCAGCAGTAGCCAGGGGATACGGTATGGCTACACCTTC. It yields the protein CASSSQGIRYGYTF. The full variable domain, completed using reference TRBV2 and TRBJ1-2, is EPEVTQTPSHQVTQMGQEVILRCVPISNHLYFYWYRQILGQKVEFLVSFYNNEISEKSEIFDDQFSVERPDGSNFTLKIRSTKLEDSAMYFCASSSQGIRYGYTFGSGTRLTVV.

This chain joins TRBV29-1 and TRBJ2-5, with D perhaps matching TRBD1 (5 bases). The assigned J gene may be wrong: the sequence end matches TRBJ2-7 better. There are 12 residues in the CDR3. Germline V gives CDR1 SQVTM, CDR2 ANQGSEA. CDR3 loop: CSVSTTVYEQYF. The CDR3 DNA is TGCAGCGTTTCCACGACAGTCTACGAGCAGTACTTC.

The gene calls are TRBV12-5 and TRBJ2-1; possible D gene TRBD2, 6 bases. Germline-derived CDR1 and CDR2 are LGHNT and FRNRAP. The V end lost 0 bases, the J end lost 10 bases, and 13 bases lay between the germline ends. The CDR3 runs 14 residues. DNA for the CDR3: TGTGCTAGTGGTTTGGTACCCCCGGGAGTAGAGCAGTTCTTC. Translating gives CASGLVPPGVEQFF.

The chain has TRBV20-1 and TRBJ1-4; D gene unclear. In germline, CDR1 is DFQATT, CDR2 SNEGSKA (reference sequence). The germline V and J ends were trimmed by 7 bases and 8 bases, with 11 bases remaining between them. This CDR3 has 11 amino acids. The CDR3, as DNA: TGCAGTGGACACATGGGCGAAAAACTGTTTTTT. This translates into CSGHMGEKLFF.

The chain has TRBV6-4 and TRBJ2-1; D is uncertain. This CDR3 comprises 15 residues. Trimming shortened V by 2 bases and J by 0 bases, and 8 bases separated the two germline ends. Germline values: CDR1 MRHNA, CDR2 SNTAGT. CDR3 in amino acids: CASSDQQSSYNEQFF. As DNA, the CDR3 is TGTGCCAGCAGTGACCAACAGAGCTCCTACAATGAGCAGTTCTTC.

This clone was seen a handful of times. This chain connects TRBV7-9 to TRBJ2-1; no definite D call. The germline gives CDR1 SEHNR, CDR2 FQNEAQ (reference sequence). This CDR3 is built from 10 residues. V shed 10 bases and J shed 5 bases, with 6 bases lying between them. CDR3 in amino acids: CATRDNEQFF. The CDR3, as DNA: TGTGCCACGCGAGACAATGAGCAGTTCTTC.

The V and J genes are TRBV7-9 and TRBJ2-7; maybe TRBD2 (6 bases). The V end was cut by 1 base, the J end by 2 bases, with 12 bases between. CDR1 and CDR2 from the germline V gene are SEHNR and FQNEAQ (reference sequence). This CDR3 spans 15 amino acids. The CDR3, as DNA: TGTGCCAGCAGCTTAGAGGTAGCGGCCCCCTACGAGCAGTACTTC. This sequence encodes CASSLEVAAPYEQYF.

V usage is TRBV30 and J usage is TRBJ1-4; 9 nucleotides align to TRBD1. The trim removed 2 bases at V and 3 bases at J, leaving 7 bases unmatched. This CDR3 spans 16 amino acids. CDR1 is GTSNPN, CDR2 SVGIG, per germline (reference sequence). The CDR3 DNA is TGTGCCTGGAGTCTAAAGACAGGGGGAGCTAATGAAAAACTGTTTTTT. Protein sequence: CAWSLKTGGANEKLFF.

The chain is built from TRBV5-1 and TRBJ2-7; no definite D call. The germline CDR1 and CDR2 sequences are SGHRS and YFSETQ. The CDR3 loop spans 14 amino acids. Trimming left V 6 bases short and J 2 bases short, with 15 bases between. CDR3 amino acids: CASKPGVGAYEQYF. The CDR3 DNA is TGCGCCAGCAAGCCCGGTGTAGGAGCCTACGAGCAGTACTTC.

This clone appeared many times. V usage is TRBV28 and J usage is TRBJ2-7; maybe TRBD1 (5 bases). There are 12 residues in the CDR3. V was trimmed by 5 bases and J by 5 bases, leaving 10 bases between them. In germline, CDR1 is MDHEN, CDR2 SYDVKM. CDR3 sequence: CASSTGRDEQYF. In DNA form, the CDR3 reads TGTGCCAGCAGTACAGGCAGGGACGAGCAGTACTTC.

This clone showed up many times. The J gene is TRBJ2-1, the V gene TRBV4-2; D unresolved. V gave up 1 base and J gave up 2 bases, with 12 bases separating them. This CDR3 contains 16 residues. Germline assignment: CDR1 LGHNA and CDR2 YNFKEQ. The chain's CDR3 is CASSQVSSEPYNEQFF. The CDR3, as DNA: TGTGCCAGCAGCCAAGTAAGCAGCGAGCCCTACAATGAGCAGTTCTTC.

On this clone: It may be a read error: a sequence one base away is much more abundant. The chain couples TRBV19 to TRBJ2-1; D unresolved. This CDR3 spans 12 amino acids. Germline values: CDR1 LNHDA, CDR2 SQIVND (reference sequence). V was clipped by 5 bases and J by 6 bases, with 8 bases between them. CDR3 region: CASSVRSNEQFF. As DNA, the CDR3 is TGTGCCAGTAGTGTTAGGAGCAATGAGCAGTTCTTC.

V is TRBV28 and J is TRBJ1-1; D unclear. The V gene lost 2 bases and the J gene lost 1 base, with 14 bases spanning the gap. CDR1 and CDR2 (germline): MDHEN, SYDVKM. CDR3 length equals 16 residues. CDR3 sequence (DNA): TGTGCCAGCAGTTTACCCAGACTGGGAACGAACACTGAAGCTTTCTTT. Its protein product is CASSLPRLGTNTEAFF.

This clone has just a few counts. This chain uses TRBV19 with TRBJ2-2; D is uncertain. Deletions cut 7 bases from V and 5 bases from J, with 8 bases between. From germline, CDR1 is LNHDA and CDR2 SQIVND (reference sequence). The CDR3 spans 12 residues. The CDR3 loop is CASMVGTGELFF. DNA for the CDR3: TGTGCCAGTATGGTAGGGACCGGGGAGCTGTTTTTT.

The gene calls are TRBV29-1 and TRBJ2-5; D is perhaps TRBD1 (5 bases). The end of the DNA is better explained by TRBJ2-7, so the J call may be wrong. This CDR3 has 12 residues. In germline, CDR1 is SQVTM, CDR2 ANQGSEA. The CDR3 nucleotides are TGCAGCGCCCAGGGCAACTCCTACGAGCAGTACTTC. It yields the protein CSAQGNSYEQYF.

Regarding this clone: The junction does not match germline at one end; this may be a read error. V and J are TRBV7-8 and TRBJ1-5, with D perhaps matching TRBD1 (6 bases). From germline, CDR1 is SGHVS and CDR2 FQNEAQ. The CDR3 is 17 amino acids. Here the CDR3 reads CASSERAGACSNQPQHF. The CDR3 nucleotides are TGTGCCAGCAGTGAAAGAGCGGGGGCATGTAGCAATCAGCCTCAGCATTTT.

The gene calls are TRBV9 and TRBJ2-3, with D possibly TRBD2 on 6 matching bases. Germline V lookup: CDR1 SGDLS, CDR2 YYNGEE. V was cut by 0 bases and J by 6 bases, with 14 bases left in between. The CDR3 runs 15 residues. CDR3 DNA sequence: TGTGCCAGCAGCGTAGAGTCCCCGGCGGGGGATACGCAGTATTTT. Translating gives CASSVESPAGDTQYF.

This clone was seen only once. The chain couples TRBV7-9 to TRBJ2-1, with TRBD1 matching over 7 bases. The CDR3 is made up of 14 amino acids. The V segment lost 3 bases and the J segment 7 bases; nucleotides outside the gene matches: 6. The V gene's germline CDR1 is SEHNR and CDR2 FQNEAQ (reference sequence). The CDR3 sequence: CASSFRARGNEQFF. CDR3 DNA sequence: TGTGCCAGCAGCTTTCGCGCCAGGGGGAATGAGCAGTTCTTC. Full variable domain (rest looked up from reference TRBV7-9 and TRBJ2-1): DTGVSQNPRHKITKRGQNVTFRCDPISEHNRLYWYRQTLGQGPEFLTYFQNEAQLEKSRLLSDRFSAERPKGSFSTLEIQRTEQGDSAMYLCASSFRARGNEQFFGPGTRLTVL.

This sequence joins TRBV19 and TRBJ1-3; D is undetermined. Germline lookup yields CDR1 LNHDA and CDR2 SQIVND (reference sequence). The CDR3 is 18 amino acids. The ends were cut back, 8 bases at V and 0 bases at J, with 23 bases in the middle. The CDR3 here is CASPPSPSTASSGNTIYF. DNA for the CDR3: TGTGCCAGTCCCCCATCCCCGTCAACGGCGAGCTCTGGAAACACCATATATTTT.

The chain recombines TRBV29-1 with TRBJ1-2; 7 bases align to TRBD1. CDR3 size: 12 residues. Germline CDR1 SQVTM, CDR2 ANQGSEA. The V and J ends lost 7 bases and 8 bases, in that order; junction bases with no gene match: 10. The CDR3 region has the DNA TGCAGCGCCGAGGTCCCAGGGGGAGGCTACACCTTC. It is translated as CSAEVPGGGYTF.

CDR3 residues: CASSLTSAVSRGYTF. CDR3 nucleotides: TGCGCCAGCAGCTTGACATCGGCGGTCTCTAGAGGCTACACCTTC. The chain employs TRBV5-1 and TRBJ1-2; no clear D gene. This CDR3 region has 15 residues. The germline V gene encodes CDR1 SGHRS and CDR2 YFSETQ. V dropped 1 base and J dropped 8 bases, with 18 bases sitting between them.